This TCR beta chain was captured in a study of blood T cell repertoires in COVID-19. The overall study: The samples span acute and convalescent COVID-19 from the United States, Italy and Spain. The analysed material was cDNA or gDNA that came from T cells, B-cell-depleted T cells, or PBMCs.

Trimming removed 0 bases from V and 4 bases from J; junction bases left unmatched: 3. Germline V lookup: CDR1 SGHKS, CDR2 YYEKEE (reference sequence). This CDR3 region has 14 residues. TCRdb's table, derived via immunoSEQ multiplex PCR, lists solely in-frame clones and lacks some. The sample has approximately 50,000 clones; roughly 87% are singletons. The sequence was obtained from a human donor in a cohort sampled during active COVID-19. Sequencing was done on a sample of peripheral blood. The chain has TRBV5-5 and TRBJ1-2; the match to TRBD1 covers 7 bases. For the CDR3, the DNA is TGTGCCAGCAGCTTGGGAGGGGGCGGCTATGGCTACACCTTC. Residues: CASSLGGGGYGYTF.